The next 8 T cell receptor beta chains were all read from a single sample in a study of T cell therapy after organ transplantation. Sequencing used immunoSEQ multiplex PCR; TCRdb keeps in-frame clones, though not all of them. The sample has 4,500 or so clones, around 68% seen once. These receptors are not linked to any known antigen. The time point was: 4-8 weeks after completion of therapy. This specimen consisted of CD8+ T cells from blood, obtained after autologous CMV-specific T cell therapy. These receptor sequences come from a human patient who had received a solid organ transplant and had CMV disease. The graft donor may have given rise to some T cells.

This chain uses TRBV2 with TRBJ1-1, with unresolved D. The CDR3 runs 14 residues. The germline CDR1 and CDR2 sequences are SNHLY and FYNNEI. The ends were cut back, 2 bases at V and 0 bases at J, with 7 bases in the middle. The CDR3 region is CASSEPKMNTEAFF. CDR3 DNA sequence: TGTGCCAGCAGTGAACCGAAGATGAACACTGAAGCTTTCTTT.

CDR3 DNA: TGTGCCAGCAGCTTTTTAGGGTACAATGAGCAGTTCTTC. This encodes CASSFLGYNEQFF. The chain combines TRBV5-5 with TRBJ2-1; the D is unclear. V shed 2 bases and J shed 4 bases, with 7 bases lying between them. CDR3 length: 13 amino acids. Germline CDR1 SGHKS, CDR2 YYEKEE (reference sequence).

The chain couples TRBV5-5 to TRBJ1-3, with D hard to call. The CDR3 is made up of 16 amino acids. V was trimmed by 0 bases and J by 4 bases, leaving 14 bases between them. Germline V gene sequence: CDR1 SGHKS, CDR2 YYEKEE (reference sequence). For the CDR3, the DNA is TGTGCCAGCAGCTTGGTACGGTCGGATTTGGGAAACACCATATATTTT. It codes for CASSLVRSDLGNTIYF.

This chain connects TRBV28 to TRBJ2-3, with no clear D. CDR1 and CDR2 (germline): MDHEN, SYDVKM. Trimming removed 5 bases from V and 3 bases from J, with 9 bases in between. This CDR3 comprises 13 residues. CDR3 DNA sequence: TGTGCCAGCAGTCCTCCGTGGACAGATACGCAGTATTTT. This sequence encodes CASSPPWTDTQYF.

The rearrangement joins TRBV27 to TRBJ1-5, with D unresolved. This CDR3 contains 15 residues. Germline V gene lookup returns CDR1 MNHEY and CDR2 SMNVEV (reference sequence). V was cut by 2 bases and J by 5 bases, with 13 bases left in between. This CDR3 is CASSLGSQPHQPQHF. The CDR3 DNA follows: TGTGCCAGCAGTTTAGGTTCCCAACCCCATCAGCCCCAGCATTTT.

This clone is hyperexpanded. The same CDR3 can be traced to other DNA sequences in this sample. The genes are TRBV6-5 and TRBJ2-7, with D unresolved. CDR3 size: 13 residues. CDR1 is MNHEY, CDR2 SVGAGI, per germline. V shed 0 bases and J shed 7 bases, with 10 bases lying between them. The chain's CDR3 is CASSYSNVNEQYF. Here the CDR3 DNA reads TGTGCCAGCAGTTACTCGAACGTGAATGAGCAGTACTTC.

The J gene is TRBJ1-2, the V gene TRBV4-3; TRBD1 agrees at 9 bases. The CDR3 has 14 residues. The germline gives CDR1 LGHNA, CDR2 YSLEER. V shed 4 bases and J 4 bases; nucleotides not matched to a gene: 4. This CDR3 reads CASSLGTGSYGYTF. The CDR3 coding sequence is TGCGCCAGCAGCCTTGGGACAGGGTCCTATGGCTACACCTTC.

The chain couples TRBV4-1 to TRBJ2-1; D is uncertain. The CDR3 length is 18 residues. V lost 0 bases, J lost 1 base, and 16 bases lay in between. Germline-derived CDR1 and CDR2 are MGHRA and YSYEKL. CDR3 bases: TGCGCCAGCAGCCAAGATGACCCTTGGCATTGGTCCTACAATGAGCAGTTCTTC. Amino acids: CASSQDDPWHWSYNEQFF.